This T cell receptor (beta chain) derives from a study of resident and recirculating memory T cells in vitiligo. Study overall: Samples were epidermis from two lesional and two nonlesional sites, plus PBMCs.

Method: immunoSEQ multiplex PCR; TCRdb's copy keeps in-frame clones and lacks some. Here the sample spans 70,000 or so clones, roughly nine tenths being singletons. V was pared by 1 base and J by 9 bases, with 9 bases of the junction left unmatched. Germline-derived CDR1 and CDR2 are SGHDT and YYEEEE. The CDR3 contains 15 residues. Study observations and caveats: Sequences differed between biopsy sites and patients, suggesting private specificity.

For this clone: No antigen is known for it.

The sample was blood. This chain links TRBV5-6 with TRBJ1-5, with 8 nucleotides matching TRBD1. The receptor comes from a male donor with vitiligo. DNA for the CDR3: TGTGCCAGCAGCTTGTCAGGGGGCGGCGTAGGGCCCCAGCATTTT. Translating gives CASSLSGGGVGPQHF.